This T cell receptor beta chain was sequenced during a study of T cell responses to AZD1222 COVID-19 vaccine. Study observations and caveats: White British donors predominated, females outnumbered males, and clonal diversity was possibly underestimated.

Germline loops: CDR1 SGHVS, CDR2 FQNEAQ. The junction had 9 bases not matched to a gene; V was cut back by 2 bases and J by 0 bases. The CDR3 contains 18 residues. Worth noting for this clone: Its target is unknown.

TCRdb's copy holds only in-frame clones and misses some; the assay was immunoSEQ multiplex PCR. Among 95,000 to 150,000 clones, roughly 90% were seen once, and the ten largest hold more than 7%. J is TRBJ2-3 and V is TRBV7-8, with TRBD2 matching over 9 bases. The sequence was obtained from an adult who received the AZD1222 COVID-19 vaccine. The material was peripheral blood, obtained 28 days after the second AZD1222 dose. CDR3 DNA sequence: TGTGCCAGCAGCTTATTGAGCGGGGGGTTCACTAGCACAGATACGCAGTATTTT. Translated: CASSLLSGGFTSTDTQYF.